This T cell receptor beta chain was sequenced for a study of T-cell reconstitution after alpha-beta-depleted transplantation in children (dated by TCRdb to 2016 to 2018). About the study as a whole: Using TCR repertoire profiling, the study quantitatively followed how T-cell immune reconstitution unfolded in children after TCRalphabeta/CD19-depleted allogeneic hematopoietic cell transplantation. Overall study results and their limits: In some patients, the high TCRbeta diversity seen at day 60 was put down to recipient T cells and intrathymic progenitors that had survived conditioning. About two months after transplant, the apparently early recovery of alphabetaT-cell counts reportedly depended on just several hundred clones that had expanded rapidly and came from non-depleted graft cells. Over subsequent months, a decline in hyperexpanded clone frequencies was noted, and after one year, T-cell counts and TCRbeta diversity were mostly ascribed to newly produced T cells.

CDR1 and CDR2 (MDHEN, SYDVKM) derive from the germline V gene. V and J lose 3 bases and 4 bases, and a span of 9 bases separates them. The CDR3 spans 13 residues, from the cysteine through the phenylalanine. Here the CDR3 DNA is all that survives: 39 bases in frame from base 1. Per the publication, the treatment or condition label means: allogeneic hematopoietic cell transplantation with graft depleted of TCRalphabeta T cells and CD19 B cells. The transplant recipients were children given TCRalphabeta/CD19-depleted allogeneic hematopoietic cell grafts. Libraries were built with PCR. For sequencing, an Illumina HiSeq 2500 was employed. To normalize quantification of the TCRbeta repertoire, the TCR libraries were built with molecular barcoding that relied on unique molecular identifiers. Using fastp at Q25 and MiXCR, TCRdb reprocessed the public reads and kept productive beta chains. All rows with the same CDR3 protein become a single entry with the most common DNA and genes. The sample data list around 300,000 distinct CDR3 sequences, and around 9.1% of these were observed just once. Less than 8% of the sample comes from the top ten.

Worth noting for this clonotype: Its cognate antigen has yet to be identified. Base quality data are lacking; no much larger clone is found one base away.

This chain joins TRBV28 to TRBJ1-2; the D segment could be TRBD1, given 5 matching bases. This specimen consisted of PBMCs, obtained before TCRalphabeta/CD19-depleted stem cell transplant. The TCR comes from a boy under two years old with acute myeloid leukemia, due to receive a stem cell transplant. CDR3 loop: CASSFRAPYGYTF. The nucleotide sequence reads TGTGCCAGCAGTTTCAGGGCCCCCTATGGCTACACCTTC.